Below are 24 T cell receptor beta chains sequenced from a single sample in a study of Graves' ophthalmopathy and Graves' hyperthyroidism. RNA transcripts yielded amplified TCR beta CDR3 regions. Scientists carried out first-round RT-PCR using HTBI primers and then a second-round multiplex PCR. Each CDR3 protein is one row after TCRdb ran MiXCR on the multiplex PCR reads. The sample yields about half a million distinct CDR3 sequences, 13% to 15% seen once. Sequencing used blood. The receptors were gathered from a woman between 25 and 40 years old with Graves' ophthalmopathy.

This clonotype was counted a few times. This chain uses TRBV12-3 or TRBV12-4 with TRBJ2-7; D gene uncertain. Trimming stripped 4 bases from V and 9 bases from J, with 13 bases between. The CDR3 is 12 residues long. CDR3 coding DNA: TGTGCCAGCAGTTCCACCAACGCCCGGCAGTACTTC. This gives the protein CASSSTNARQYF.

This clonotype was seen repeatedly, ten times or more. The chain uses TRBV10-3 and TRBJ1-6, with D perhaps matching TRBD1 (6 bases). The germline gives CDR1 ENHRY, CDR2 SYGVKD. Deletions cut 8 bases from V and 8 bases from J, with 16 bases between. This CDR3 comprises 14 residues. CDR3 bases: TGTGCCATCGGACGAACAGGGAGTGATTCACCCCTCCACTTT. Protein: CAIGRTGSDSPLHF.

Ten or more counts support this clonotype. J is TRBJ2-7 and V is TRBV5-1; a possible D gene is TRBD1 (7 bases). The CDR3 runs to 15 residues. V dropped 2 bases and J dropped 1 base, with 13 bases sitting between them. Germline lookup yields CDR1 SGHRS and CDR2 YFSETQ. In DNA form, the CDR3 reads TGCGCCAGCAGCTTACCAGGGGGGCCTTCCTACGAGCAGTACTTC. Its translation is CASSLPGGPSYEQYF.

CDR3: CASSLRQSGAPYEQYF. The DNA of the CDR3 is TGCGCCAGCAGCCTTCGCCAGTCCGGCGCACCCTACGAGCAGTACTTC. This chain connects TRBV5-1 to TRBJ2-7; no reliable D call. Germline CDR1 reads SGHRS; CDR2 reads YFSETQ. The CDR3 length is 16 residues. V was cut by 4 bases and J by 2 bases, with 19 bases left in between.

The J gene is TRBJ2-4, the V gene TRBV4-1, with 8 bases lining up with TRBD2. Germline V gene data show CDR1 as MGHRA and CDR2 as YSYEKL. CDR3 length: 16 amino acids. The V and J ends lost 0 bases and 4 bases, in that order; junction bases with no gene match: 5. CDR3 protein: CASSQDAGGIKNIQYF. The CDR3 DNA sequence: TGCGCCAGCAGCCAAGATGCGGGGGGCATAAAAAACATTCAGTACTTC.

This clonotype was counted ten times or more. This chain links TRBV6-5 with TRBJ2-5, with TRBD1 matching over 11 bases. CDR3 length: 16 amino acids. The ends lost 0 bases at V and 4 bases at J; junction bases unmatched: 4. The germline CDR1 and CDR2 sequences are MNHEY and SVGAGI. The CDR3 DNA follows: TGTGCCAGCAGTTACTCAGGACAGGGGGCCCGAGAGACCCAGTACTTC. As protein: CASSYSGQGARETQYF.

This clonotype has a handful of counts. A much bigger clone sits one base away, suggesting this may be a read error. The chain has TRBV15 and TRBJ1-2, with a possible D match to TRBD1 (6 bases). The CDR3 is made up of 14 amino acids. Germline V gives CDR1 LNHNV, CDR2 YYDKDF (reference sequence). The CDR3 here is CAASRQRTVYGYTF. The CDR3 DNA sequence: TGTGCCGCCAGCAGGCAAAGGACAGTTTATGGCTACACCTTC.

This clonotype was found many times. The rearrangement uses TRBV6-1 and TRBJ1-2, with D possibly matching TRBD1 (5 bases). CDR3 length equals 15 residues. Germline V lookup: CDR1 MNHNS, CDR2 SASEGT. The V and J ends lost 9 bases and 0 bases respectively, with 17 bases between them. This CDR3 reads CASQPLTQANYGYTF. The CDR3 DNA is TGTGCCAGTCAACCCCTTACACAGGCTAACTATGGCTACACCTTC.

In this sample, this clonotype turned up many times. This chain uses TRBV13 with TRBJ2-3, with D possibly TRBD2 on 5 matching bases. CDR1 and CDR2 from the germline V gene are PRHDT and FYEKMQ (reference sequence). The CDR3 extends over 14 amino acids. Trimming cost V 5 bases and J 4 bases, with 13 bases left between them. CDR3 region: CASSSRRGSDTQYF. The DNA for the CDR3 is TGTGCCAGCAGCAGCCGGCGAGGGTCAGATACGCAGTATTTT.

This clonotype was recorded many times. The chain has TRBV5-1 and TRBJ2-7; D ambiguous. Trimming removed 2 bases from V and 2 bases from J, with 5 bases in between. Germline V CDR1 and CDR2: SGHRS, YFSETQ. The CDR3 extends over 12 amino acids. CDR3 sequence (DNA): TGCGCCAGCAGCTTAAAACCCTACGAGCAGTACTTC. Encoded protein: CASSLKPYEQYF. The full variable domain, completed using reference TRBV5-1 and TRBJ2-7, is KAGVTQTPRYLIKTRGQQVTLSCSPISGHRSVSWYQQTPGQGLQFLFEYFSETQRNKGNFPGRFSGRQFSNSRSEMNVSTLELGDSALYLCASSLKPYEQYFGPGTRLTVT.

There are many counts of this clonotype. V is TRBV6-1 and J is TRBJ1-6; D remains unclear. The CDR3 contains 12 residues. The V and J ends lost 5 bases and 7 bases respectively, with 6 bases between them. Germline V gene lookup returns CDR1 MNHNS and CDR2 SASEGT. CDR3 sequence reads: CASSLQNSPLHF. Written as DNA, the CDR3 is TGTGCCAGCAGTCTTCAGAATTCACCCCTCCACTTT.

This clonotype was seen a few times. This rearrangement joins TRBV27 to TRBJ2-7, with TRBD2 matching 10 bases. CDR1 MNHEY and CDR2 SMNVEV come from the germline V gene (reference sequence). V trimming: 4 bases; J trimming: 0 bases; junction bases outside the gene matches: 9. The CDR3 is made up of 17 amino acids. CDR3 DNA: TGTGCCAGCAGTTCCAAGAAGCGGGGGGGGAGCTCCTACGAGCAGTACTTC. Translated: CASSSKKRGGSSYEQYF.

This clonotype was counted at least ten times. The genes are TRBV11-2 and TRBJ2-7; no clear D. The CDR3 has 19 amino acids. V lost 0 bases to trimming and J lost 0 bases, with 21 bases between them. Germline values: CDR1 SGHAT, CDR2 FQNNGV. The CDR3 DNA sequence: TGTGCCAGCAGCTTAGAAACCTTCTTCGGGTCTACCTCCTCCTACGAGCAGTACTTC. Protein sequence: CASSLETFFGSTSSYEQYF.

The sample holds a few counts of this clonotype. The chain uses TRBV19 and TRBJ1-1; a possible D gene is TRBD1 (5 bases). The CDR3 runs to 14 residues. Trimming took 8 bases from V and 3 from J, leaving 16 bases between them. In germline, CDR1 is LNHDA, CDR2 SQIVND (reference sequence). CDR3 bases: TGTGCCAGTTGTGGCATGGGGGTCTACACTGAAGCTTTCTTT. Protein product: CASCGMGVYTEAFF.

The sample holds many counts of this clonotype. The chain uses TRBV5-1 and TRBJ1-5; 7 bases map to TRBD1. V dropped 0 bases and J dropped 5; count of bases not matched to a gene: 5. The length of the CDR3 is 15 residues. CDR1 SGHRS and CDR2 YFSETQ come from the germline V gene. For the CDR3, the DNA is TGCGCCAGCAGCTTGGTGGCAGGGGGGGATCAGCCCCAGCATTTT. It yields the protein CASSLVAGGDQPQHF.

V usage is TRBV2 and J usage is TRBJ1-6, with no clear D. V lost 7 bases to trimming and J lost 4 bases, with 8 bases between them. The CDR3 covers 13 residues. Germline CDR1 and CDR2: SNHLY and FYNNEI. CDR3 DNA: TGTGCCAGCATTTTCCAGTATAATTCACCCCTCCACTTT. Protein product: CASIFQYNSPLHF.

The sample holds many counts of this clonotype. Here the CDR3 DNA reads TGCAGCGTTACACAGGGCGGGAGCACTGAAGCTTTCTTT. This encodes CSVTQGGSTEAFF. This chain links TRBV29-1 with TRBJ1-1; possibly TRBD1 for D (6 bases). CDR3 length: 13 residues. Deletions cut 5 bases from V and 4 bases from J, with 14 bases between. The germline V gene has CDR1 SQVTM and CDR2 ANQGSEA.

This clonotype was observed a few times. The V and J genes are TRBV7-9 and TRBJ1-5; D not resolved. CDR1 SEHNR and CDR2 FQNEAQ come from the germline V gene (reference sequence). V lost 1 base to trimming and J lost 6 bases, with 13 bases between them. There are 15 residues in the CDR3. In DNA form, the CDR3 reads TGTGCCAGCAGCTTAGAAAAGGATAGGAGTCAGCCCCAGCATTTT. Its translation: CASSLEKDRSQPQHF. Complete variable domain (other parts from reference TRBV7-9 and TRBJ1-5): DTGVSQNPRHKITKRGQNVTFRCDPISEHNRLYWYRQTLGQGPEFLTYFQNEAQLEKSRLLSDRFSAERPKGSFSTLEIQRTEQGDSAMYLCASSLEKDRSQPQHFGDGTRLSIL.

This clonotype was found many times. The rearrangement uses TRBV7-9 and TRBJ1-2; D is unresolved. CDR1 is SEHNR and CDR2 is FQNEAQ in the germline V gene (reference sequence). Trimming left V 2 bases short and J 4 bases short, with 11 bases between. The CDR3 length is 14 residues. The CDR3 nucleotides are TGTGCCAGCAGCTTACCGCCGTCTGGCTATGGCTACACCTTC. This sequence encodes CASSLPPSGYGYTF.

This clonotype was detected only a few times. V gene TRBV19 combines with J gene TRBJ1-1; D perhaps matches TRBD1 (5 bases). Germline values: CDR1 LNHDA, CDR2 SQIVND (reference sequence). This CDR3 comprises 18 residues. The V end lost 3 bases, the J end lost 3 bases, and 23 bases lay between the germline ends. This chain's CDR3 is CASSILTGSAGDYTEAFF. The DNA for the CDR3 is TGTGCCAGTAGTATTTTAACAGGAAGCGCGGGCGACTACACTGAAGCTTTCTTT. The complete variable domain, with remaining parts taken from reference TRBV19 and TRBJ1-1, reads DGGITQSPKYLFRKEGQNVTLSCEQNLNHDAMYWYRQDPGQGLRLIYYSQIVNDFQKGDIAEGYSVSREKKESFPLTVTSAQKNPTAFYLCASSILTGSAGDYTEAFFGQGTRLTVV.

Ten or more counts support this clonotype. The rearrangement links TRBV6-1 to TRBJ1-5; tentatively, D is TRBD1 (6 bases). V was shortened by 4 bases and J by 5 bases, with 9 bases between the two germline ends. CDR1 is MNHNS, CDR2 SASEGT, per germline. This CDR3 spans 13 amino acids. The CDR3 region is CASSASGDQPQHF. The CDR3 DNA is TGTGCCAGCAGTGCATCAGGGGATCAGCCCCAGCATTTT.

Worth noting for this clonotype: Since a much larger clone is just one base distant, this may be a read error. The genes are TRBV28 and TRBJ1-1; D is unclear. CDR1 is MDHEN, CDR2 SYDVKM, per germline. The CDR3 has 12 residues. The CDR3 DNA follows: TGTGCCAGCAGTTTCTCGGCAGCTGAATCTTTCTTT. Translating it yields CASSFSAAESFF.

This clonotype has ten or more counts. The J gene is TRBJ1-1, the V gene TRBV11-3; no reliable D call. Germline V lookup: CDR1 SGHNT, CDR2 YENEEA. The V end was cut by 4 bases, the J end by 2 bases, with 8 bases between. CDR3 length equals 13 residues. The CDR3 nucleotides read TGTGCCAGCAGCTCCTTATATAACACTGAAGCTTTCTTT. It translates to CASSSLYNTEAFF. The variable domain in full, completed from reference TRBV11-3 and TRBJ1-1, reads EAGVVQSPRYKIIEKKQPVAFWCNPISGHNTLYWYLQNLGQGPELLIRYENEEAVDDSQLPKDRFSAERLKGVDSTLKIQPAELGDSAVYLCASSSLYNTEAFFGQGTRLTVV.

Details on this clonotype: A much larger clone is a single base away; this may be a read error. The CDR3 does not close with the conserved phenylalanine or tryptophan, likely indicating a read error. The chain couples TRBV19 to TRBJ1-2, with D uncertain. V lost 3 bases, J lost 2 bases, and 10 bases lay in between. The CDR3 is 14 residues long. Germline V CDR1 and CDR2: LNHDA, SQIVND (reference sequence). DNA of the CDR3: TGTGCCAGTAGTATTAGGACGGGGAACTATGGCTACACCGTC. It is translated as CASSIRTGNYGYTV.